What follows are 30 T cell receptor beta chains derived from one specimen sequenced in a study of T cells in Graves' hyperthyroidism and ophthalmopathy. Researchers amplified the TCR beta CDR3 regions from RNA transcripts. The HTBI primer set served for first-round RT-PCR of the TCR CDR3. TCRdb passed the multiplex PCR reads through MiXCR, listing each CDR3 protein once. The table lists under 250,000 distinct CDR3 sequences, approximately 25% of them singletons. The sample consisted of blood. These receptors all come from a woman between 40 and 50 years old with Graves' ophthalmopathy.

This clonotype was seen many times. The rearrangement links TRBV5-6 to TRBJ2-6, with D perhaps TRBD2 (5 bases). The germline CDR1 and CDR2 sequences are SGHDT and YYEEEE. This CDR3 contains 15 residues. Trimming removed 4 bases at V and 2 bases at J, with 10 bases between. CDR3 residues: CASSPFGAGANVLTF. CDR3 nucleotide sequence: TGTGCCAGCAGCCCGTTCGGGGCTGGGGCCAACGTCCTGACTTTC.

This clonotype showed up many times. The chain uses TRBV28 and TRBJ1-2; D might be TRBD1 (5 bases). The CDR3 runs 16 residues. The V end lost 9 bases, the J end lost 1 base, and 21 bases lay between the germline ends. Germline CDR1 is MDHEN and CDR2 is SYDVKM. CDR3 nucleotides: TGTGCCAGTATCGGGACCGCCGTCTGGAGTAACTATGGCTACACCTTC. It yields the protein CASIGTAVWSNYGYTF.

This clonotype was seen ten or more times. The genes are TRBV11-2 and TRBJ1-1; D remains unclear. V was shortened by 5 bases and J by 1 base, with 20 bases between the two germline ends. The CDR3 runs to 17 residues. In germline, CDR1 is SGHAT, CDR2 FQNNGV. The chain's CDR3 is CASSPRVPYFGNTEAFF. CDR3 bases: TGTGCCAGCAGCCCGCGGGTCCCTTATTTTGGGAACACTGAAGCTTTCTTT.

The rearrangement links TRBV4-1 to TRBJ2-5; TRBD1 aligns across 9 bases. Germline CDR1 and CDR2: MGHRA and YSYEKL. Trimming at V came to 4 bases and at J to 3 bases, leaving 6 bases not matched to a gene. This CDR3 region has 15 residues. The CDR3 sequence is CASSPPTGGKETQYF. The CDR3 DNA sequence: TGCGCCAGCAGCCCCCCGACAGGGGGTAAAGAGACCCAGTACTTC.

This clonotype was detected a few times. One end of the junction fails to match germline, which may point to a read error. J is TRBJ2-5 and V is TRBV7-3; either TRBD1 or TRBD2 may fit D (6 bases each). CDR3 length: 15 amino acids. Germline V gene lookup returns CDR1 SGHTA and CDR2 FQGTGA. Written as DNA, the CDR3 is TGTGCCAGCAGCTTCAGTGGGGGGCGGGGAGAGACACAGTACTTC. It yields the protein CASSFSGGRGETQYF.

Turning to this clonotype: A read error is possible here, since a much larger clone lies one base away. The genes are TRBV4-1 and TRBJ2-7; TRBD2 matches at 7 bases. Germline CDR1 is MGHRA and CDR2 is YSYEKL. After removal of 2 bases from V and 3 bases from J, the junction contained 4 bases not matched to a gene. The CDR3 spans 14 residues. CDR3 loop: CASSQLAAVYEQYF. CDR3 nucleotides: TGCGCCAGCAGCCAACTAGCGGCGGTCTACGAGCAGTACTTC.

The gene calls are TRBV6-1 and TRBJ2-7; D is uncertain. Looked up from germline, CDR1 is MNHNS and CDR2 is SASEGT. Between the trimmed V and J ends, which lost 6 bases and 4 bases, there was a span of 13 bases. CDR3 length: 13 amino acids. CDR3 sequence (DNA): TGTGCCAGCAGAACTGATGATTTTTACGAGCAGTACTTC. Protein product: CASRTDDFYEQYF.

This clonotype was observed many times. The rearrangement links TRBV20-1 to TRBJ2-7; the D gene is possibly TRBD2 (5 bases). CDR3 length: 14 amino acids. The V gene lost 5 bases and the J gene lost 0 bases, with 14 bases spanning the gap. The germline V gene has CDR1 DFQATT and CDR2 SNEGSKA (reference sequence). In nucleotides, the CDR3 is TGCAGTGCTCAGGACTCCGGGCGCTCCTACGAGCAGTACTTC. Translation gives CSAQDSGRSYEQYF.

This clonotype was observed many times. The chain is built from TRBV20-1 and TRBJ1-1; D remains ambiguous. The V and J ends lost 4 bases and 0 bases respectively, with 9 bases between them. CDR3 length: 13 residues. Germline values: CDR1 DFQATT, CDR2 SNEGSKA (reference sequence). The CDR3 reads CSAISGVNTEAFF. CDR3 nucleotide sequence: TGCAGTGCTATCAGTGGCGTGAACACTGAAGCTTTCTTT.

The genes are TRBV6-2 or TRBV6-3 and TRBJ2-7, with 7 positions matching TRBD2. Germline assignment: CDR1 MNHEY and CDR2 SVGEGT. With V trimmed by 2 bases and J by 3 bases, 4 bases remained unmatched. This CDR3 comprises 14 residues. The CDR3 DNA is TGTGCCAGCAGTTACAGACTAGCCAACTACGAGCAGTACTTC. The encoded protein is CASSYRLANYEQYF.

This clonotype was seen repeatedly, ten times or more. It may be a read error: a sequence one base away is much more abundant. This chain joins TRBV29-1 and TRBJ1-1; D is unresolved. Looked up from germline, CDR1 is SQVTM and CDR2 is ANQGSEA. The CDR3 has 9 residues. V gave up 7 bases and J gave up 3 bases, with 3 bases separating them. The CDR3 nucleotides read TGCAGCGCGGACACTGAAGCTTTCTTT. Translated: CSADTEAFF.

This clonotype was seen ten or more times. This chain connects TRBV28 to TRBJ2-7, with D possibly being TRBD1 (6 bases). This CDR3 is 14 amino acids long. Germline V gene lookup returns CDR1 MDHEN and CDR2 SYDVKM. V was trimmed by 5 bases and J by 2 bases, leaving 13 bases between them. The CDR3 reads CASSHGTKPYEQYF. CDR3 sequence (DNA): TGTGCCAGCAGTCATGGGACAAAGCCCTACGAGCAGTACTTC.

At least ten counts were recorded for this clonotype. The gene calls are TRBV7-9 and TRBJ1-1; 8 bases line up with TRBD1. The germline gives CDR1 SEHNR, CDR2 FQNEAQ (reference sequence). The CDR3 runs to 14 residues. Trimming at V came to 6 bases and at J to 5 bases, leaving 8 bases not matched to a gene. The CDR3 nucleotides are TGTGCCAGCAGGGAGACAGGGGAAATAACTGAAGCTTTCTTT. Translation gives CASRETGEITEAFF.

With respect to this clonotype: This may arise from a read error, as a much more abundant clone is one base away. The V gene is TRBV20-1, the J gene TRBJ2-7; D gene unclear. CDR1 DFQATT and CDR2 SNEGSKA come from the germline V gene (reference sequence). CDR3 length: 16 residues. V lost 1 base and J 4 bases, leaving 20 bases between the germline ends. The CDR3 nucleotides read TGCAGTGCTAGAGTTAGATGGGGTCTCACTACTTACGAGCAGTACTTC. It is translated as CSARVRWGLTTYEQYF.

This clonotype was counted many times. J is TRBJ1-2 and V is TRBV6-5; the D gene is possibly TRBD1 (5 bases). The V gene lost 6 bases and the J gene lost 4 bases, with 12 bases spanning the gap. The CDR3 spans 13 residues. The germline CDR1 and CDR2 sequences are MNHEY and SVGAGI. The CDR3 loop is CASSTTVSYGYTF. The DNA of the CDR3 is TGTGCCAGCAGCACGACAGTGTCCTATGGCTACACCTTC.

This clonotype was seen many times. The CDR3 sequence: CASSTGQGRVNTEAFF. The CDR3 bases are TGTGCCAGCTCCACGGGACAGGGGAGGGTTAACACTGAAGCTTTCTTT. This chain connects TRBV18 to TRBJ1-1; 10 bases map to TRBD1. The CDR3 is 16 residues long. Germline V gene data show CDR1 as KGHSH and CDR2 as LQKENI. V was pared by 6 bases and J by 2 bases, with 9 bases of the junction left unmatched.

This clonotype was detected many times. CDR3 loop: CASSSNLQNTEAFF. As DNA, the CDR3 is TGTGCCAGCAGTTCCAACCTACAGAACACTGAAGCTTTCTTT. This chain uses TRBV6-5 with TRBJ1-1, with D hard to call. V lost 4 bases, J lost 1 base, and 10 bases lay in between. Germline V CDR1 and CDR2: MNHEY, SVGAGI. The CDR3 is 14 residues long.

This clonotype was observed many times. V and J are TRBV3-1 and TRBJ1-1; 7 nucleotides line up with TRBD1. The CDR3 has 13 residues. J gave up 4 bases and V 6 bases, and 5 bases lay outside the gene matches. CDR1 and CDR2 (germline): LGHDT, YNNKEL (reference sequence). The DNA for the CDR3 is TGTGCCAGCAGTCGACAGGGATTCACTGAAGCTTTCTTT. This translates into CASSRQGFTEAFF.

This clonotype has a count of ten or more. The chain carries TRBV7-8 and TRBJ1-3, with D uncertain. CDR1 is SGHVS and CDR2 is FQNEAQ in the germline V gene. Trimming removed 5 bases from V and 7 bases from J, with 15 bases in between. CDR3 length: 14 amino acids. Here the CDR3 reads CASSPQREINTIYF. The DNA of the CDR3 is TGTGCCAGCAGCCCCCAGAGGGAAATCAACACCATATATTTT. The entire variable domain, with the rest obtained from reference TRBV7-8 and TRBJ1-3, is as follows: GAGVSQSPRYKVAKRGQDVALRCDPISGHVSLFWYQQALGQGPEFLTYFQNEAQLDKSGLPSDRFFAERPEGSVSTLKIQRTQQEDSAVYLCASSPQREINTIYFGEGSWLTVV.

There are many counts of this clonotype. This chain connects TRBV27 to TRBJ2-7, with TRBD1 matching 7 bases. This CDR3 has 14 residues. Germline V gene sequence: CDR1 MNHEY, CDR2 SMNVEV (reference sequence). The trim removed 6 bases at V and 2 bases at J, leaving 7 bases unmatched. Here the CDR3 reads CASSSGDRPYEQYF. CDR3 DNA: TGTGCCAGCAGCTCCGGGGACAGACCCTACGAGCAGTACTTC.

Many counts were recorded for this clonotype. V usage is TRBV2 and J usage is TRBJ2-7, with 8 bases fitting TRBD1. The length of the CDR3 is 15 residues. Germline trimming cut 8 bases from V and 4 bases from J; bases unmatched to any gene: 13. Germline V gene sequence: CDR1 SNHLY, CDR2 FYNNEI. The CDR3 loop is CASRRPGTGIYEQYF. DNA of the CDR3: TGTGCCAGCCGCCGCCCCGGGACAGGAATTTACGAGCAGTACTTC.

Many counts were recorded for this clonotype. This chain links TRBV25-1 with TRBJ2-2; 11 nucleotides agree with TRBD1. Unmatched junction bases numbered 12, after V lost 7 bases and J lost 5 bases. Per germline, CDR1 MGHDK and CDR2 SYGVNS. The CDR3 extends over 17 amino acids. CDR3 amino acids: CASTTPPGQGETGELFF. For the CDR3, the DNA is TGTGCCAGCACTACACCCCCGGGACAGGGGGAGACCGGGGAGCTGTTTTTT.

The chain carries TRBV10-3 and TRBJ1-2, with D hard to call. Trimming shortened V by 2 bases and J by 3 bases, and 13 bases separated the two germline ends. Germline V gene lookup returns CDR1 ENHRY and CDR2 SYGVKD. The CDR3 loop spans 15 amino acids. The CDR3 protein is CAISEQRSLDYGYTF. In DNA form, the CDR3 reads TGTGCCATCAGTGAGCAACGCAGTCTCGACTATGGCTACACCTTC.

This clonotype was recorded many times. This chain connects TRBV30 to TRBJ1-1; D possibly corresponds to TRBD1 (5 bases). The CDR3 is 14 residues long. Looked up from germline, CDR1 is GTSNPN and CDR2 is SVGIG (reference sequence). DNA for the CDR3: TGTGCTCTATCCGGGACCGACATGAACACTGAAGCTTTCTTT. Residues: CALSGTDMNTEAFF. The whole variable domain, filled in from reference TRBV30 and TRBJ1-1, reads SQTIHQWPATLVQPVGSPLSLECTVEGTSNPNLYWYRQAAGRGLQLLFYSVGIGQISSEVPQNLSASRPQDRQFILSSKKLLLSDSGFYLCALSGTDMNTEAFFGQGTRLTVV.

The chain is built from TRBV5-1 and TRBJ2-2; possible D gene TRBD1, 6 bases. CDR3 size: 14 residues. The V end lost 5 bases, the J end lost 4 bases, and 12 bases lay between the germline ends. Germline CDR1 and CDR2: SGHRS and YFSETQ. The CDR3 DNA follows: TGCGCCAGCAGGAAGGGGGATCTCACCGGGGAGCTGTTTTTT. Translating it yields CASRKGDLTGELFF.

This clonotype came up many times. The V gene is TRBV28, the J gene TRBJ2-5; no reliable D call. Trimming removed 6 bases at V and 5 bases at J, with 22 bases between. This CDR3 region has 16 residues. Germline CDR1 MDHEN, CDR2 SYDVKM. Here the CDR3 DNA reads TGTGCCAGCAGCCCCGCCGCCCGGGCCGGGTGGGAGACCCAGTACTTC. It is translated as CASSPAARAGWETQYF.

This clonotype has at least ten counts. The chain employs TRBV6-5 and TRBJ2-5; perhaps TRBD1 as D (6 bases). CDR1 and CDR2 (germline): MNHEY, SVGAGI. This CDR3 spans 14 amino acids. V was trimmed by 6 bases and J by 2 bases, leaving 13 bases between them. In nucleotides, the CDR3 is TGTGCCAGCAGCCGGGACACCGCTCAAGAGACCCAGTACTTC. As protein: CASSRDTAQETQYF.

This clonotype was seen repeatedly, ten times or more. This may be a read error, as it is one base from a much larger clone. The CDR3 does not end in the conserved phenylalanine or tryptophan, so this is likely a read error. The chain combines TRBV7-8 with TRBJ2-5, with 8 bases matching TRBD2. Trimming removed 1 base from V and 3 bases from J; junction bases left unmatched: 10. The germline CDR1 and CDR2 sequences are SGHVS and FQNEAQ. The CDR3 has 17 residues. CDR3 nucleotides: TGTGCCAGCAGCTTAGTGTACCCGGGACTAGGAGAAGAGACCCAGTACCTC. It is translated as CASSLVYPGLGEETQYL.

This rearrangement joins TRBV12-5 to TRBJ2-7; possibly TRBD1 or TRBD2 for D (6 bases each). This CDR3 is built from 14 residues. CDR1 LGHNT and CDR2 FRNRAP come from the germline V gene. V was shortened by 9 bases and J by 3 bases, with 18 bases between the two germline ends. CDR3 region: CASKQGGGHYEQYF. The DNA of the CDR3 is TGTGCTAGCAAACAAGGGGGAGGACACTACGAGCAGTACTTC.

This clonotype was seen many times. The chain recombines TRBV28 with TRBJ2-2; 9 bases are a match to TRBD2. The junction had 3 bases not matched to a gene; V was cut back by 4 bases and J by 3 bases. The germline V gene has CDR1 MDHEN and CDR2 SYDVKM. The CDR3 has 15 residues. The CDR3 here is CASSSGLAYTGELFF. CDR3 in DNA: TGTGCCAGCAGTTCGGGACTAGCCTACACCGGGGAGCTGTTTTTT.